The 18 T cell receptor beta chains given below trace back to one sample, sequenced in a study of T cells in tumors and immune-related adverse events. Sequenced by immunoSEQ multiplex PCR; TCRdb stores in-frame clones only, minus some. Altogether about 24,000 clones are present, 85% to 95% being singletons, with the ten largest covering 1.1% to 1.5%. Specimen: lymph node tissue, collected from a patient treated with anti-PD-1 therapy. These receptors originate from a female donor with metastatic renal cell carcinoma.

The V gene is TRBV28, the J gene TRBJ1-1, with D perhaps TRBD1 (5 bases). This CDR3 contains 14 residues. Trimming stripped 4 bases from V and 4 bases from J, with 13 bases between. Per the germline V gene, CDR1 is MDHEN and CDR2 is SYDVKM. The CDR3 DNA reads TGTGCCAGCAGTTGGCCAGGGAGGAGCACTGAAGCTTTCTTT. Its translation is CASSWPGRSTEAFF.

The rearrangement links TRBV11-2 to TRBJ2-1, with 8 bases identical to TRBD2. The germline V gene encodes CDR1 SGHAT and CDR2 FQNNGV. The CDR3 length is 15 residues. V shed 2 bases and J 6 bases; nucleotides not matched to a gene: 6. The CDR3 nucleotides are TGTGCCAGCAGCTTATTCTCACTAGCGGTCAATGAGCAGTTCTTC. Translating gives CASSLFSLAVNEQFF.

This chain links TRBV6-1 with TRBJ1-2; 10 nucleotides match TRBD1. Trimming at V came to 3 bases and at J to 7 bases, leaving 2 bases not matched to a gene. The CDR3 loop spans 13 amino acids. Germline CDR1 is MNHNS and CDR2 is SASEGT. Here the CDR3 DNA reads TGTGCCAGCAGTGACCGGGACAGGGGTGGCTACACCTTC. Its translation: CASSDRDRGGYTF.

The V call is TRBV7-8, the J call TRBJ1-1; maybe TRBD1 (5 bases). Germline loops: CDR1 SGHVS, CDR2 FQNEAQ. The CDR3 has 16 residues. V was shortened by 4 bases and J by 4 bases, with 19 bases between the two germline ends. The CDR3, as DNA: TGTGCCAGCAGCTCAAAGGGAGTGGGGGTAAGCACTGAAGCTTTCTTT. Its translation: CASSSKGVGVSTEAFF.

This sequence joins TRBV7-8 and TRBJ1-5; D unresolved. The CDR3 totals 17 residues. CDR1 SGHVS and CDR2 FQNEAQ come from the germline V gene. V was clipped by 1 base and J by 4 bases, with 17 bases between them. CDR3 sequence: CASSLENRGIRNQPQHF. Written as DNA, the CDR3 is TGTGCCAGCAGCTTAGAGAACAGAGGGATCCGGAATCAGCCCCAGCATTTT.

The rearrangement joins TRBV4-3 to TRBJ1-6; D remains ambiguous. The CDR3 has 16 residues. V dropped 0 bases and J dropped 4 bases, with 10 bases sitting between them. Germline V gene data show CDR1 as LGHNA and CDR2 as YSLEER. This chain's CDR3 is CASSQDLQSYNSPLHF. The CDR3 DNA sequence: TGCGCCAGCAGCCAAGACCTACAGAGTTATAATTCACCCCTCCACTTT.

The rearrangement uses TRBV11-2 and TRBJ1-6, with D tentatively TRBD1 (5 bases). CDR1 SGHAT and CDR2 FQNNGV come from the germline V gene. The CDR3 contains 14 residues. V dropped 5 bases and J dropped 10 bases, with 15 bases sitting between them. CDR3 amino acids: CASSQTVLGSPLHF. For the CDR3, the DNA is TGTGCCAGCAGCCAGACAGTTCTTGGATCACCCCTCCACTTT.

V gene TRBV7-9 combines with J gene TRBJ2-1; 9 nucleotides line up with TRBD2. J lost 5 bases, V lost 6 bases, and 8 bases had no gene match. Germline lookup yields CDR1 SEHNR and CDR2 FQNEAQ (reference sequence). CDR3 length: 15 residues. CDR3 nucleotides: TGTGCCAGCAGGGCCGGGACTAGCTTTCACAATGAGCAGTTCTTC. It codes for CASRAGTSFHNEQFF.

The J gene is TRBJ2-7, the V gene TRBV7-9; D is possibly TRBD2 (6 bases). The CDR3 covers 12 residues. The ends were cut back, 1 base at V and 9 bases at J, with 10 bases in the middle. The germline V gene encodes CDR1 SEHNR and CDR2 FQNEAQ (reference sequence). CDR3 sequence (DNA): TGTGCCAGCAGCTTAGAACTCGGGGGGCAGTACTTC. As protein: CASSLELGGQYF.

CDR3 DNA: TGCAGCGTTGCCGATACTTATTCCTACGAGCAGTACTTC. This encodes CSVADTYSYEQYF. The chain carries TRBV29-1 and TRBJ2-7; no firm D call. Germline assignment: CDR1 SQVTM and CDR2 ANQGSEA. Trimming removed 4 bases from V and 1 base from J, with 11 bases in between. The CDR3 extends over 13 amino acids.

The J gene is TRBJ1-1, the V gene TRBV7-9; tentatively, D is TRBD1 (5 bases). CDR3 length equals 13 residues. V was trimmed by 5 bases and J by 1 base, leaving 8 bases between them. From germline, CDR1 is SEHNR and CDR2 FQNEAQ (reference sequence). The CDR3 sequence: CASSTGPNTEAFF. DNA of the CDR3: TGTGCCAGCAGCACGGGACCGAACACTGAAGCTTTCTTT.

CDR3 in amino acids: CASRGTRVSGNQPQHF. The CDR3 DNA reads TGCGCCAGCAGAGGGACCCGGGTTAGCGGCAATCAGCCCCAGCATTTT. The genes are TRBV10-1 and TRBJ1-5, with D perhaps TRBD1 (5 bases). Deletions cut 6 bases from V and 2 bases from J, with 17 bases between. The length of the CDR3 is 16 residues. Germline V lookup: CDR1 WNHNN, CDR2 SYGVQD (reference sequence).

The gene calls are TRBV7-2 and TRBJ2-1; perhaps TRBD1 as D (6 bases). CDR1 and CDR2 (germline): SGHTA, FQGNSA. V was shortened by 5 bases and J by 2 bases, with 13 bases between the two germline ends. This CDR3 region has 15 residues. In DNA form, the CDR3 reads TGTGCCAGCAGCCCTACCAGGGGTGCCTACAATGAGCAGTTCTTC. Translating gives CASSPTRGAYNEQFF.

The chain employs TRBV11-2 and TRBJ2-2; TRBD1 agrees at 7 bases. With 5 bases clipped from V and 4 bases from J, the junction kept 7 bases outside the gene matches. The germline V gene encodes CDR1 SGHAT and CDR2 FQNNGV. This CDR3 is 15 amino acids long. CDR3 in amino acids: CASSQQGPRTGELFF. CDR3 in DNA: TGTGCCAGCAGCCAACAGGGGCCACGCACCGGGGAGCTGTTTTTT.

The CDR3 DNA follows: TGCGCCAGCAGCGTAGCGGGACTAGCGGGAGGGGGCAATGAGCAGTTCTTC. Protein: CASSVAGLAGGGNEQFF. This chain links TRBV10-2 with TRBJ2-1, with 16 nucleotides matching TRBD2. The CDR3 runs 17 residues. The germline V gene has CDR1 WSHSY and CDR2 SAAADI. V lost 6 bases and J lost 6; bases outside the gene matches: 8.

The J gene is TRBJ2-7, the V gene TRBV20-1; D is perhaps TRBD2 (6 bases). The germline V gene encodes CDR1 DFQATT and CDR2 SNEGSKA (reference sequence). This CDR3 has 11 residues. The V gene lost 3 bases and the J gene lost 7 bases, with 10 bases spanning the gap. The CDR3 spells CSARAGWEQYF. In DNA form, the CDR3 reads TGCAGTGCTAGGGCGGGGTGGGAGCAGTACTTC.

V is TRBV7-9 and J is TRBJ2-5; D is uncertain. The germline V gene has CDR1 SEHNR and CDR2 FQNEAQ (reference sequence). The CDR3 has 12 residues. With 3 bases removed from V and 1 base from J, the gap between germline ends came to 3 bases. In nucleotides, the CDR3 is TGTGCCAGCAGCTTTTCCCAAGAGACCCAGTACTTC. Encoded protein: CASSFSQETQYF. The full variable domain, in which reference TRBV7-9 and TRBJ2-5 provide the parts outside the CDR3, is DTGVSQNPRHKITKRGQNVTFRCDPISEHNRLYWYRQTLGQGPEFLTYFQNEAQLEKSRLLSDRFSAERPKGSFSTLEIQRTEQGDSAMYLCASSFSQETQYFGPGTRLLVL.

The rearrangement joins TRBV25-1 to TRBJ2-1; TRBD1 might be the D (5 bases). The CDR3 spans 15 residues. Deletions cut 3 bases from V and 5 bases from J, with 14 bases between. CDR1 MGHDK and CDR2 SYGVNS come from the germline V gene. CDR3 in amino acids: CASSDGHRRHNEQFF. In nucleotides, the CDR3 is TGTGCCAGCAGTGATGGACACCGACGTCACAATGAGCAGTTCTTC.